The clone carrying this TCR beta chain was recorded a few times. As handled by the study authors: Nucleated cell number was recorded as an estimate derived from reference gene primer amplification. Repertoires were generated with immunoSEQ multiplex PCR, while TCRdb's copy carries only in-frame clones and drops some. The DNA was the basis for D and trimming; V, J and clone size are from that table. The sample lists about 160,000 clones, around nine tenths occurring once. Patients in Seattle were enrolled during active infection, then followed longitudinally. The sample comes from a study of blood T cell repertoires in COVID-19. Study summary: The analysed material was cDNA or gDNA that came from T cells, B-cell-depleted T cells, or PBMCs.

Germline CDR1 and CDR2: LNHDA and SQIVND (reference sequence). This CDR3 spans 15 amino acids. V lost 6 bases, J lost 6 bases, and 17 bases lay in between. The origin of this receptor is a woman in her 70s with COVID-19, enrolled during active disease. Sequencing was carried out using peripheral blood. The J gene is TRBJ1-4, the V gene TRBV19; a possible D gene is TRBD1 (6 bases). The CDR3 spells CASRRRGGADEKLFF. DNA of the CDR3: TGTGCCAGTAGACGACGCGGGGGCGCGGATGAAAAACTGTTTTTT.